What follows describes a single TCR beta chain. Its antigen is unknown. At one end the junction does not follow the germline gene, possibly because of a read error. The sample originates from a study of tumor-infiltrating lymphocytes in primary liver carcinoma. General observations from the study: Tumors carried a top-250-clone fraction significantly exceeding that of blood (p = 0.039).

Extraction of RNA together with DNA used 20-30 mg of unsorted bulk tissue. Among the patients, all had chronic HBV infection and none had been treated. Germline V gives CDR1 ENHRY, CDR2 SYGVKD. The CDR3 length is 14 residues. Reverse transcription of approximately 500 ng total RNA with a constant-region primer produced TCR beta cDNA. Slightly modified ARM-PCR served as the procedure for the TCR beta libraries. These libraries came from three rounds of nested multiplex PCR. TRBV1-TRBV30 forward primers paired with a C-beta reverse primer drove the first two PCR rounds, about 10 cycles each. TCRdb passed the multiplex PCR reads through MiXCR, listing each CDR3 protein once. The sample yields about 120,000 distinct CDR3 sequences, around 70% seen once.

This sequence originates from a woman aged 60 to 75 with primary liver carcinoma and hepatitis B virus infection. The chain links TRBV10-3 to TRBJ2-5; D is unclear. The sample consisted of tumor-adjacent normal liver tissue. The CDR3 DNA follows: TGTGCCATCAGTGAGTCGGCAGACCAAGAGGCCCAGTACTTC. It specifies CAISESADQEAQYF.